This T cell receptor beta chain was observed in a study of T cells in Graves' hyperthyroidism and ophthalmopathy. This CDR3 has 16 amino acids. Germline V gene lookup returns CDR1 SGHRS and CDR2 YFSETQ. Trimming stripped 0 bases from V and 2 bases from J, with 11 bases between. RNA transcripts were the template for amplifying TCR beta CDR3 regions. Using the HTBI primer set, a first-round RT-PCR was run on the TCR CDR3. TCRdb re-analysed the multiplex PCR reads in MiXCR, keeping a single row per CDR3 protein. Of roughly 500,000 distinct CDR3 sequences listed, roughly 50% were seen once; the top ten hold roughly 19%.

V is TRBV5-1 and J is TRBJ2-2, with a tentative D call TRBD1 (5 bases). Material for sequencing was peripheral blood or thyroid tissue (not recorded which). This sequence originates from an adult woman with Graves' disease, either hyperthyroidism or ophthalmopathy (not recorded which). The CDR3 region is CASSLGQGGNTGELFF. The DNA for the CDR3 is TGCGCCAGCAGCTTGGGGCAGGGCGGAAACACCGGGGAGCTGTTTTTT.